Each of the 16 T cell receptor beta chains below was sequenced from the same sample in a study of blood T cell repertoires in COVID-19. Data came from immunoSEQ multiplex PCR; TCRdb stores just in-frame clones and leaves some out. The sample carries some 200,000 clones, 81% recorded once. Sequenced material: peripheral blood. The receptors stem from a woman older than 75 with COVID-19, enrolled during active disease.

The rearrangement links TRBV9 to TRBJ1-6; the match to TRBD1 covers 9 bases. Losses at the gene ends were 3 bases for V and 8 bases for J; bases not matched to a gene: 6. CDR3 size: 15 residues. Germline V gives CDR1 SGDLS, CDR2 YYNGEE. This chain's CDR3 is CASSAGDRADSPLHF. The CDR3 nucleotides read TGTGCCAGCAGCGCTGGGGACAGGGCCGATTCACCCCTCCACTTT.

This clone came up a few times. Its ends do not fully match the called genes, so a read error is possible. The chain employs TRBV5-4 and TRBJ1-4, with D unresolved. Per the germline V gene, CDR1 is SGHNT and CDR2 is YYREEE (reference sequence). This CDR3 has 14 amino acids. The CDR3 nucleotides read TGTGCCAGCAGCACTGGGCCCACAAATGGAAAACTGTTTTTT. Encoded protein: CASSTGPTNGKLFF.

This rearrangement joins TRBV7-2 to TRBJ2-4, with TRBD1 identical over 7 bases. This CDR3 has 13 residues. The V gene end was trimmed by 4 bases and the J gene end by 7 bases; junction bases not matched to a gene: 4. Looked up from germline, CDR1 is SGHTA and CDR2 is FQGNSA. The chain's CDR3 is CASSSRGRNIQYF. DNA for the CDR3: TGTGCCAGCAGCTCTAGGGGGCGCAACATTCAGTACTTC.

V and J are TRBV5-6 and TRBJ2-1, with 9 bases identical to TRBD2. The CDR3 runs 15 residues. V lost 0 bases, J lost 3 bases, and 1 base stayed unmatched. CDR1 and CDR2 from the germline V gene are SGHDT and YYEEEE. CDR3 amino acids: CASSLVSGSYNEQFF. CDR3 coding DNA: TGTGCCAGCAGCTTGGTTAGCGGGAGCTACAATGAGCAGTTCTTC.

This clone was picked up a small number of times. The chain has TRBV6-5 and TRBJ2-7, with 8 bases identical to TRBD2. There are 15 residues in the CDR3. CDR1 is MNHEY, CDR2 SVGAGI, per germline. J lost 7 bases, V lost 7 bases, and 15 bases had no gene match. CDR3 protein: CASTRPPAGVKEQYF. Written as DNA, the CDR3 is TGTGCCAGCACTAGACCCCCAGCGGGGGTAAAAGAGCAGTACTTC.

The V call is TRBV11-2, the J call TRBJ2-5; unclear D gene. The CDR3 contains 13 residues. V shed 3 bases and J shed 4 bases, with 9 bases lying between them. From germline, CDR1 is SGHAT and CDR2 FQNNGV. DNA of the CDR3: TGTGCCAGCAGCTTGTGGTCCGGAGAGACCCAGTACTTC. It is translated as CASSLWSGETQYF.

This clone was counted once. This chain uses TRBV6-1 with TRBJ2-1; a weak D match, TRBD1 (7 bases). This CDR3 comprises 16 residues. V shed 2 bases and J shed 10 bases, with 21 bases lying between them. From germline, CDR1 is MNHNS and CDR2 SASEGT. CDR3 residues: CASSEQLATGRLEQFF. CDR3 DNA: TGTGCCAGCAGTGAACAATTGGCGACAGGGAGGTTGGAGCAGTTCTTC.

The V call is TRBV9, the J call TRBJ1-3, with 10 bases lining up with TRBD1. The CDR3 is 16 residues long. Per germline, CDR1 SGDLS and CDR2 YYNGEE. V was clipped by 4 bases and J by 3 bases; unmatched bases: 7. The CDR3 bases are TGTGCCAGCAGCTCCCGGACAGGGGGGGATGGAAACACCATATATTTT. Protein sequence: CASSSRTGGDGNTIYF. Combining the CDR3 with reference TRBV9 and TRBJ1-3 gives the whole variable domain DSGVTQTPKHLITATGQRVTLRCSPRSGDLSVYWYQQSLDQGLQFLIQYYNGEERAKGNILERFSAQQFPDLHSELNLSSLELGDSALYFCASSSRTGGDGNTIYFGEGSWLTVV.

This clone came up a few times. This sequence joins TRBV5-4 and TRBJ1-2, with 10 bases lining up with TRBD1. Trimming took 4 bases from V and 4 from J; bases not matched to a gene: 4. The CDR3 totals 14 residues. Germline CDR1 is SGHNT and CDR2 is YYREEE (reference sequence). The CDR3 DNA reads TGTGCCAGCAGCGAAAGACAGGGGGCCTATGGCTACACCTTC. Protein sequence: CASSERQGAYGYTF.

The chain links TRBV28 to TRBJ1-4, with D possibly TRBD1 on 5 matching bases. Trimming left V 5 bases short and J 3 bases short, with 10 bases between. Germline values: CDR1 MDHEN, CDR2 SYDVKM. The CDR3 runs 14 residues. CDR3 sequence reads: CASSETDPNEKLFF. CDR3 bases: TGTGCCAGCAGTGAGACAGATCCTAATGAAAAACTGTTTTTT.

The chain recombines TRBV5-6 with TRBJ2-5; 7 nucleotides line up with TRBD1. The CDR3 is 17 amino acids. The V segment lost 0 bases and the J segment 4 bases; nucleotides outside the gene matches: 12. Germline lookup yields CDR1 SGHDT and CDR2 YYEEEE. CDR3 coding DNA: TGTGCCAGCAGCTTGGGATCTGGACAGACAGGGTCAGAGACCCAGTACTTC. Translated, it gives CASSLGSGQTGSETQYF.

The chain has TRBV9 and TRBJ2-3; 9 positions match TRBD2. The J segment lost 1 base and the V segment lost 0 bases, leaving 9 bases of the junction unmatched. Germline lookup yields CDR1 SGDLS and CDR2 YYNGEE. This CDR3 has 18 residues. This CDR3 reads CASSVAARGGRGTDTQYF. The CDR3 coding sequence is TGTGCCAGCAGCGTAGCTGCGCGGGGGGGCCGAGGCACAGATACGCAGTATTTT.

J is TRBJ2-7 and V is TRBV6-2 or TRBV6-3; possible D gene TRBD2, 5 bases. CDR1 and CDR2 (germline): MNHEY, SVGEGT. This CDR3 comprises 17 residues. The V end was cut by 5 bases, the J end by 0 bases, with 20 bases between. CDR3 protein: CASSTPRPAGFSYEQYF. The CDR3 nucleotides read TGTGCCAGCAGTACCCCTAGACCCGCGGGCTTCTCCTACGAGCAGTACTTC.

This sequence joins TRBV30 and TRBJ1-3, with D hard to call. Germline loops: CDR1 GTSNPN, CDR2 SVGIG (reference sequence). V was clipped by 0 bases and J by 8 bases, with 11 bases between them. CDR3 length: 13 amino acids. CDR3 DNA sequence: TGTGCCTGGAGTGTATCAGGCCGATACACCATATATTTT. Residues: CAWSVSGRYTIYF.

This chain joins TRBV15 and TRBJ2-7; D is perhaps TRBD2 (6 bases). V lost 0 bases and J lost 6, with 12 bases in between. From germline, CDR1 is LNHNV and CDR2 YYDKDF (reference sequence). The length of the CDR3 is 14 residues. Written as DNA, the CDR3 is TGTGCCACCAGCAGAGATCTCCGGCGGGGCGAGCAGTACTTC. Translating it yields CATSRDLRRGEQYF.

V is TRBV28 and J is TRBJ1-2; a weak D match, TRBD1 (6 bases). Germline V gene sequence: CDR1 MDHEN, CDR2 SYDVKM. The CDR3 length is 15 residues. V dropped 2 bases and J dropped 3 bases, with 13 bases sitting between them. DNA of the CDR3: TGTGCCAGCAGTTTAGGGGGGGCGACACACTATGGCTACACCTTC. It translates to CASSLGGATHYGYTF.